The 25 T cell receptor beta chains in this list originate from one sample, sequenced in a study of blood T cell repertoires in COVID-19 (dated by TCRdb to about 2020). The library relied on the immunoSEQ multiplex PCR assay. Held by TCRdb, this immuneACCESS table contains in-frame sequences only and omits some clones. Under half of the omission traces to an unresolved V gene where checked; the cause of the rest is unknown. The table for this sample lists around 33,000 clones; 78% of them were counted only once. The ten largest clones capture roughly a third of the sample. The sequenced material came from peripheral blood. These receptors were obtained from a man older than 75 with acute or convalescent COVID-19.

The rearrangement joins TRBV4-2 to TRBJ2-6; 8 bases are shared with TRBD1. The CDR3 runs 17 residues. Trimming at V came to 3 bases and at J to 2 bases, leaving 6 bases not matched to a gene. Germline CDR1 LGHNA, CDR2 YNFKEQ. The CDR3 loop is CASSQTMTGAGANVLTF. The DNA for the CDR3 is TGTGCCAGCAGCCAGACAATGACAGGGGCTGGGGCCAACGTCCTGACTTTC.

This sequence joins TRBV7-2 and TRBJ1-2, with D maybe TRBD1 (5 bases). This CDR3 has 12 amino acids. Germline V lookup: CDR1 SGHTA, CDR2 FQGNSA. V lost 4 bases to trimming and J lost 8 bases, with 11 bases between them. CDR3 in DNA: TGTGCCAGCAGCTCCCAGGGTCTAGGCTACACCTTC. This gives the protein CASSSQGLGYTF.

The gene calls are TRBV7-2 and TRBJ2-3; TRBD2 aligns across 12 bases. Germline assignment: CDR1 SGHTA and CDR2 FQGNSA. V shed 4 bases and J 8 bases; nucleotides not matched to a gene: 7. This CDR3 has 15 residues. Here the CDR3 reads CASSSSSGGAFTQYF. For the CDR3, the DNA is TGTGCCAGCAGCTCCTCTAGCGGGGGGGCGTTTACGCAGTATTTT.

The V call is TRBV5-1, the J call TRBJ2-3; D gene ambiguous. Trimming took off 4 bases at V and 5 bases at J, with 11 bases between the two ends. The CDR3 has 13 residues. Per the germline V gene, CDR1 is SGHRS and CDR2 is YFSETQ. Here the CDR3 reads CASSLIVVDTQYF. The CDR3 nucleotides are TGCGCCAGCAGCCTAATCGTGGTAGATACGCAGTATTTT.

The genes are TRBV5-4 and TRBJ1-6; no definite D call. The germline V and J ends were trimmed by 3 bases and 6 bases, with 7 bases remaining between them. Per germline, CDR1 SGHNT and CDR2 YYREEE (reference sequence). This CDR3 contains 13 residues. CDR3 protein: CASSYNFNSPLHF. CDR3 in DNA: TGTGCCAGCAGCTACAATTTTAATTCACCCCTCCACTTT.

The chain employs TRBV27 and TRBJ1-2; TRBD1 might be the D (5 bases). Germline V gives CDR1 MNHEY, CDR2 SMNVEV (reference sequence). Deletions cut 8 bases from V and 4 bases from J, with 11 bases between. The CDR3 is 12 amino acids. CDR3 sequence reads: CASGRGFYGYTF. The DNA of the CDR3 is TGTGCCAGCGGGCGGGGGTTCTATGGCTACACCTTC.

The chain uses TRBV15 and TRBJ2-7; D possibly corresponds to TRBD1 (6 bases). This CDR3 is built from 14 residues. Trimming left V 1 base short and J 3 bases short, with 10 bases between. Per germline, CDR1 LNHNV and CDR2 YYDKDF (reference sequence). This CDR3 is CATSRGGQIYEQYF. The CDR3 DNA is TGTGCCACCAGCAGAGGAGGACAGATCTACGAGCAGTACTTC.

This CDR3 reads CASDRGSTEAFF. The CDR3 DNA is TGTGCCAGCGACAGGGGGTCCACTGAAGCTTTCTTT. The chain is built from TRBV2 and TRBJ1-1; TRBD1 matches at 9 bases. Germline CDR1 reads SNHLY; CDR2 reads FYNNEI. J lost 4 bases, V lost 8 bases, and 2 bases had no gene match. The CDR3 runs 12 residues.

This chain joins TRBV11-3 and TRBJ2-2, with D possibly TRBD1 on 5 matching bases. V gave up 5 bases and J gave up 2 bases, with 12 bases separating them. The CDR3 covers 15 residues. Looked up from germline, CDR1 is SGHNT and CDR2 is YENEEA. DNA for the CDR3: TGTGCCAGCAGCCCTCGGACATCTAACACCGGGGAGCTGTTTTTT. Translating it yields CASSPRTSNTGELFF.

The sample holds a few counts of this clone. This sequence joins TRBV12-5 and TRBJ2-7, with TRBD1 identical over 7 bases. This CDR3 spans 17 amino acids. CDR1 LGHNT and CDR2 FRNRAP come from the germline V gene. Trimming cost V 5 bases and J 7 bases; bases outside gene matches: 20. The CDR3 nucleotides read TGTGCTAGTGGTCCAGACCCCGGGACAGCAAATATGCGGGAGCAGTACTTC. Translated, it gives CASGPDPGTANMREQYF. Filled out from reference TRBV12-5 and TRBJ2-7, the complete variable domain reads DARVTQTPRHKVTEMGQEVTMRCQPILGHNTVFWYRQTMMQGLELLAYFRNRAPLDDSGMPKDRFSAEMPDATLATLKIQPSEPRDSAVYFCASGPDPGTANMREQYFGPGTRLTVT.

In DNA form, the CDR3 reads TGTGCCAGCAGCCTCCCTAGCGGGGGGGCCGAGCAGTACTTC. The encoded protein is CASSLPSGGAEQYF. The V gene is TRBV11-2, the J gene TRBJ2-7; 12 bases agree with TRBD2. Trimming took 5 bases from V and 6 from J; bases not matched to a gene: 5. From germline, CDR1 is SGHAT and CDR2 FQNNGV. There are 14 residues in the CDR3.

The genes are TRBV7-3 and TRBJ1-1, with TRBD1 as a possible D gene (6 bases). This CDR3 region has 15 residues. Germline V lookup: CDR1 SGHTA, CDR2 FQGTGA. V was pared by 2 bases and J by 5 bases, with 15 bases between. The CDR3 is CASSLVGDKVTEAFF. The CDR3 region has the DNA TGTGCCAGCAGCTTAGTGGGGGACAAAGTAACTGAAGCTTTCTTT.

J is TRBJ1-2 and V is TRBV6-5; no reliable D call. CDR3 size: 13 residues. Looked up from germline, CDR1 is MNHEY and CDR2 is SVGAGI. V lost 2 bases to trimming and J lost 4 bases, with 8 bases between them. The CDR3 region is CASSYEGLYGYTF. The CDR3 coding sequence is TGTGCCAGCAGTTACGAAGGACTCTATGGCTACACCTTC.

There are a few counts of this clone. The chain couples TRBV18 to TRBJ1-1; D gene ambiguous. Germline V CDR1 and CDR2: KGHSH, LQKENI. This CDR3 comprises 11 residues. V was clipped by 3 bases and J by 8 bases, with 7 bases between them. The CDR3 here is CASSPEREAFF. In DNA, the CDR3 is TGTGCCAGCTCACCTGAGAGAGAAGCTTTCTTT.

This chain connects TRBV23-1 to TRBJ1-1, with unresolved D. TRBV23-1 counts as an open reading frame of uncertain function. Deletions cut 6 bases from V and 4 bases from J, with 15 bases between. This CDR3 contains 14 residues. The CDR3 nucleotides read TGCGCCAGCAGCCCGAGAGGGCCGGGCACTGAAGCTTTCTTT. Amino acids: CASSPRGPGTEAFF.

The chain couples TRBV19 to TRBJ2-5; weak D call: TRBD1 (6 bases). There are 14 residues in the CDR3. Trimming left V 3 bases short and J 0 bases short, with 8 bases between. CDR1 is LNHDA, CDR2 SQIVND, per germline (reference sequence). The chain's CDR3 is CASSIQGYQETQYF. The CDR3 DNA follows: TGTGCCAGTAGTATTCAGGGGTACCAAGAGACCCAGTACTTC.

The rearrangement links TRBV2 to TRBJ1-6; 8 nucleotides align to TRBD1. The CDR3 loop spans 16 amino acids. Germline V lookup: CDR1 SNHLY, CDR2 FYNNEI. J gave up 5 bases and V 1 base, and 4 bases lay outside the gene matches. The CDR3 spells CASSEGTGMNNSPLHF. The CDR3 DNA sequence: TGTGCCAGCAGTGAAGGGACAGGGATGAATAATTCACCCCTCCACTTT.

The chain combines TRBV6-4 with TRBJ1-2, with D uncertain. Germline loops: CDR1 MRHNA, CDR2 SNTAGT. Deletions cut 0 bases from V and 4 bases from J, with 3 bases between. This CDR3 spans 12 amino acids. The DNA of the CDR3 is TGTGCCAGCAGTGACTCGCGCTATGGCTACACCTTC. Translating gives CASSDSRYGYTF.

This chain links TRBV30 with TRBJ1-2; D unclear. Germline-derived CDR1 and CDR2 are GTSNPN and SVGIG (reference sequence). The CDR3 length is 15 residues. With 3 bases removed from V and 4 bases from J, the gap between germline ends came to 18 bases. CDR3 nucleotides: TGTGCCTGGAGCCTTGTAAGTCTGCAGTCCTATGGCTACACCTTC. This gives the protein CAWSLVSLQSYGYTF. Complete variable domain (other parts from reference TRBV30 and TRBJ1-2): SQTIHQWPATLVQPVGSPLSLECTVEGTSNPNLYWYRQAAGRGLQLLFYSVGIGQISSEVPQNLSASRPQDRQFILSSKKLLLSDSGFYLCAWSLVSLQSYGYTFGSGTRLTVV.

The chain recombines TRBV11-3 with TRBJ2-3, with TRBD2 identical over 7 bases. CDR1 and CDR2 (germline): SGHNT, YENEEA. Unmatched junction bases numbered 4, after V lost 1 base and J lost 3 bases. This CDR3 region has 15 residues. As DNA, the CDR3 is TGTGCCAGCAGCTTAGTCGGGGGGAGTACAGATACGCAGTATTTT. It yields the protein CASSLVGGSTDTQYF.

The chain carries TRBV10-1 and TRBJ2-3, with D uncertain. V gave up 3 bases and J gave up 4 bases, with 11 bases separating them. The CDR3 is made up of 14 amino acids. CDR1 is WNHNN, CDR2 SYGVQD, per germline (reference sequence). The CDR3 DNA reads TGCGCCAGCAGTGAACATCTTGGGCCAGATACGCAGTATTTT. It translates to CASSEHLGPDTQYF.

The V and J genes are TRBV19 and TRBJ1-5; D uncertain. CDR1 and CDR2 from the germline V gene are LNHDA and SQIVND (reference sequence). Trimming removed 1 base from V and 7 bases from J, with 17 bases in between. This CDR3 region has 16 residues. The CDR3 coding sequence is TGTGCCAGTAGTATAGTCGGCCGGGGTCTTCGGCAGCCCCAGCATTTT. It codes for CASSIVGRGLRQPQHF.

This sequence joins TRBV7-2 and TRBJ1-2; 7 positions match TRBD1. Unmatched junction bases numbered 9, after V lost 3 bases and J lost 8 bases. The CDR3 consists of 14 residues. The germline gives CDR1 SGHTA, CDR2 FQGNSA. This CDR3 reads CASSFTAGGRGYTF. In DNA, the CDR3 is TGTGCCAGCAGCTTTACGGCAGGGGGACGGGGCTACACCTTC.

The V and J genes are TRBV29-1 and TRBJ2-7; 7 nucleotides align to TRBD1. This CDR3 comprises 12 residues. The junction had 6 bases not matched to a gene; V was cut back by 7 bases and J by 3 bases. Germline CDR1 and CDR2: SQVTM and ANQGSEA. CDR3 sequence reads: CSAADRDYEQYF. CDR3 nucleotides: TGCAGCGCAGCCGACAGGGACTACGAGCAGTACTTC.

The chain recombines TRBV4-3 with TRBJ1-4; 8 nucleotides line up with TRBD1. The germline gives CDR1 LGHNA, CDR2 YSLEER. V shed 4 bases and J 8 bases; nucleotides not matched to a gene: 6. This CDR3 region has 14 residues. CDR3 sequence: CASSPYSGGEKLFF. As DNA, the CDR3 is TGCGCCAGCAGCCCCTACTCAGGGGGCGAAAAACTGTTTTTT.